The 16 T cell receptor beta chains given below trace back to one sample, sequenced in a study of blood T cell repertoires in COVID-19. The repertoire was sequenced with immunoSEQ multiplex PCR; TCRdb's copy has only in-frame clones and lacks some. The sample has hundreds of thousands of clones, about four fifths seen once. The sample consisted of peripheral blood. These TCRs come from a woman between 35 and 50 years old with active or convalescent COVID-19.

The chain links TRBV12-5 to TRBJ1-6, with 9 positions matching TRBD1. The ends lost 3 bases at V and 5 bases at J; junction bases unmatched: 8. The CDR3 has 17 amino acids. CDR1 is LGHNT and CDR2 is FRNRAP in the germline V gene. The DNA of the CDR3 is TGTGCTAGTGGTTTTTGGACAGGGGTCGCAAATAATTCACCCCTCCACTTT. Amino acid sequence: CASGFWTGVANNSPLHF. Filled out from reference TRBV12-5 and TRBJ1-6, the complete variable domain reads DARVTQTPRHKVTEMGQEVTMRCQPILGHNTVFWYRQTMMQGLELLAYFRNRAPLDDSGMPKDRFSAEMPDATLATLKIQPSEPRDSAVYFCASGFWTGVANNSPLHFGNGTRLTVT.

The chain couples TRBV18 to TRBJ2-2; D not resolved. Germline V lookup: CDR1 KGHSH, CDR2 LQKENI. V was clipped by 2 bases and J by 5 bases, with 3 bases between them. The CDR3 has 12 amino acids. The CDR3 nucleotides are TGTGCCAGCTCACCATATACCGGGGAGCTGTTTTTT. This encodes CASSPYTGELFF.

The chain has TRBV29-1 and TRBJ2-3, with a weak D call TRBD2 (6 bases). Germline V gives CDR1 SQVTM, CDR2 ANQGSEA. The CDR3 sequence is 11 residues long. Trimming pared 7 bases from V and 6 bases from J, leaving 11 bases between. CDR3 nucleotides: TGCAGCGAAACTGCGGGGGATACGCAGTATTTT. It codes for CSETAGDTQYF.

This chain connects TRBV5-1 to TRBJ1-3; no clear D gene. The germline gives CDR1 SGHRS, CDR2 YFSETQ. V shed 0 bases and J shed 5 bases, with 6 bases lying between them. This CDR3 has 13 residues. The CDR3 loop reads CASSLDTRNTIYF. CDR3 nucleotides: TGCGCCAGCAGCTTGGACACACGAAACACCATATATTTT.

V usage is TRBV5-6 and J usage is TRBJ1-2; D might be TRBD1 (6 bases). CDR3 size: 14 residues. Trimming pared 4 bases from V and 4 bases from J, leaving 14 bases between. Germline V gene sequence: CDR1 SGHDT, CDR2 YYEEEE. CDR3 DNA sequence: TGTGCCAGCAGCATTGGACAGCTGCCCTATGGCTACACCTTC. Translated, it gives CASSIGQLPYGYTF.

The rearrangement joins TRBV9 to TRBJ1-2; TRBD1 matches 7 bases. The trim removed 4 bases at V and 6 bases at J, leaving 6 bases unmatched. From germline, CDR1 is SGDLS and CDR2 YYNGEE. This CDR3 region has 13 residues. The CDR3 DNA reads as TGTGCCAGCAGCACGAGACAGGGAAATGGCTACACCTTC. This codes for CASSTRQGNGYTF.

This clone was detected only a few times. The V and J genes are TRBV28 and TRBJ1-1; D call uncertain. Trimming removed 7 bases from V and 1 base from J, with 13 bases in between. This CDR3 spans 14 amino acids. CDR1 MDHEN and CDR2 SYDVKM come from the germline V gene. The CDR3 DNA sequence: TGTGCCAGCACCCTAGTCGGGAGGAACACTGAAGCTTTCTTT. Translation: CASTLVGRNTEAFF.

This sequence joins TRBV7-9 and TRBJ2-1; 8 bases map to TRBD2. This CDR3 is built from 15 residues. Germline CDR1 SEHNR, CDR2 FQNEAQ (reference sequence). Unmatched junction bases numbered 13, after V lost 7 bases and J lost 8 bases. The CDR3 loop reads CASTLGAGGFHEQFF. In nucleotides, the CDR3 is TGTGCCAGCACCCTAGGGGCGGGGGGCTTCCATGAGCAGTTCTTC.

The chain recombines TRBV11-3 with TRBJ2-5, with 7 bases that match TRBD2. Germline V gene lookup returns CDR1 SGHNT and CDR2 YENEEA. Trimming at V came to 7 bases and at J to 1 base, leaving 9 bases not matched to a gene. This CDR3 is 15 amino acids long. The CDR3 is CASTRTSGGQETQYF. CDR3 coding DNA: TGTGCCAGCACCCGGACTAGTGGGGGCCAAGAGACCCAGTACTTC.

This clone occurred a few times. The chain combines TRBV10-2 with TRBJ2-1; D is possibly TRBD2 (6 bases). V lost 6 bases, J lost 1 base, and 13 bases lay in between. Germline assignment: CDR1 WSHSY and CDR2 SAAADI. The CDR3 sequence is 15 residues long. CDR3 in DNA: TGCGCCAGCAGCGGCGGGACCCCTTCCTACAATGAGCAGTTCTTC. Translation gives CASSGGTPSYNEQFF.

Written as DNA, the CDR3 is TGTGCCAGCAGCGTGCGGGCGGGACTAAGCTCTGGAAACACCATATATTTT. Translating gives CASSVRAGLSSGNTIYF. The chain joins TRBV9 to TRBJ1-3; D might be TRBD1 (5 bases). Trimming took 2 bases from V and 0 from J, leaving 15 bases between them. The CDR3 consists of 17 residues. Germline lookup yields CDR1 SGDLS and CDR2 YYNGEE.

This clone was observed a handful of times. J is TRBJ2-1 and V is TRBV9; no firm D call. The CDR3 consists of 12 residues. Germline V lookup: CDR1 SGDLS, CDR2 YYNGEE. The V end was cut by 5 bases, the J end by 6 bases, with 9 bases between. The DNA of the CDR3 is TGTGCCAGCAGGCCACATGGCAATGAGCAGTTCTTC. Translating it yields CASRPHGNEQFF.

The chain links TRBV27 to TRBJ2-2; 8 bases agree with TRBD2. J was trimmed by 6 bases and V by 3 bases; bases with no gene match: 9. Germline lookup yields CDR1 MNHEY and CDR2 SMNVEV (reference sequence). CDR3 size: 16 residues. CDR3 coding DNA: TGTGCCAGCAGTTTTGCGAGCGGGAGAGGGCCCGGGGAGCTGTTTTTT. Protein sequence: CASSFASGRGPGELFF.

V usage is TRBV29-1 and J usage is TRBJ2-1, with D possibly being TRBD2 (6 bases). CDR3 size: 14 residues. V dropped 3 bases and J dropped 2 bases, with 11 bases sitting between them. CDR1 SQVTM and CDR2 ANQGSEA come from the germline V gene. In DNA, the CDR3 is TGCAGCGTTGATTCGGGGGAAACCTACAATGAGCAGTTCTTC. It translates to CSVDSGETYNEQFF.

The genes are TRBV7-2 and TRBJ1-1; weak D call: TRBD1 (6 bases). The CDR3 is 16 residues long. V lost 4 bases and J lost 4, with 19 bases in between. Germline V gene data show CDR1 as SGHTA and CDR2 as FQGNSA. The CDR3 bases are TGTGCCAGCAGCTCATTCCTACAGGGTCGGGGCACTGAAGCTTTCTTT. It is translated as CASSSFLQGRGTEAFF.

V gene TRBV18 combines with J gene TRBJ2-5, with D uncertain. The V end was cut by 1 base, the J end by 1 base, with 13 bases between. CDR1 and CDR2 from the germline V gene are KGHSH and LQKENI. CDR3 size: 16 residues. The DNA of the CDR3 is TGTGCCAGCTCACCACTTCCGGTGCAGGCCCAAGAGACCCAGTACTTC. This encodes CASSPLPVQAQETQYF.